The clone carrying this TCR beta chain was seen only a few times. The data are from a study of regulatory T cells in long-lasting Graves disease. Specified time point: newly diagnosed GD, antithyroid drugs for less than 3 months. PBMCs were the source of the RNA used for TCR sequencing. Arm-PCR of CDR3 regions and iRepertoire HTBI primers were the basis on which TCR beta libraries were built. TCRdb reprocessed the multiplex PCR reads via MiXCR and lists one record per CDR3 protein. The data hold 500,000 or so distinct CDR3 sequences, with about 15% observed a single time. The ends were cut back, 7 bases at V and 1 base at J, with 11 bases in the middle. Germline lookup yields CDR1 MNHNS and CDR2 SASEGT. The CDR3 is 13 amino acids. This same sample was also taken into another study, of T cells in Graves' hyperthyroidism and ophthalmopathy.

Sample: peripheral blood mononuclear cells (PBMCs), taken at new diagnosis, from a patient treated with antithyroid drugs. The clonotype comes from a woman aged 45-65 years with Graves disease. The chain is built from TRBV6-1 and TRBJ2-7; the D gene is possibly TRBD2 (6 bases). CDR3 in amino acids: CASTLGGSYEQYF. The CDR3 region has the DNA TGTGCCAGCACCTTGGGGGGTTCCTACGAGCAGTACTTC.